This T cell receptor beta chain stems from a study of blood T cell repertoires in COVID-19. For the study at large: Specimens from acute and convalescent COVID-19 originated in the United States, Italy and Spain.

Participants classified as exposed had met a COVID-19 case within 2 weeks before study entry. TCRdb's table, derived via immunoSEQ multiplex PCR, lists solely in-frame clones and lacks some. The sample has 300,000 to 400,000 clones, 90% seen once; the top ten hold 3% to 5%. Trimming pared 5 bases from V and 3 bases from J, leaving 11 bases between. Germline V CDR1 and CDR2: SGHAT, FQDESV (reference sequence). The CDR3 totals 14 residues. The rearrangement joins TRBV11-1 to TRBJ2-1; D is ambiguous. Sequenced material: PBMCs or T cells enriched from blood (not recorded which). The TCR sequence derives from a woman under 40 who had been exposed to COVID-19. The CDR3 nucleotides are TGTGCCAGCAGCATACGTCTAGACTACAATGAGCAGTTCTTC. Residues: CASSIRLDYNEQFF.